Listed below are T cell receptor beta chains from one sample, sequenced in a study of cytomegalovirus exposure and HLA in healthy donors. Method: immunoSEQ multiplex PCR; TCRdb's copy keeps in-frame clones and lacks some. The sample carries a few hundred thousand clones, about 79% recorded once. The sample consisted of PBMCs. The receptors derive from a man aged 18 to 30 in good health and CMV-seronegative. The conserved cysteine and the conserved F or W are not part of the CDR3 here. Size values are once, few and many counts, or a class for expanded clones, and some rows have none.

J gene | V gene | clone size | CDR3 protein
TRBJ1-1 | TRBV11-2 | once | ASSFTGDTEAF
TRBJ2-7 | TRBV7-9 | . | ASFDRGPYEQY
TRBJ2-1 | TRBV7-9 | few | ASRTSGSGNEQF
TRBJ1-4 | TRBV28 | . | ASSGADRGNEKLF
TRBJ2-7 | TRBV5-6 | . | ASSSQGAYEQY
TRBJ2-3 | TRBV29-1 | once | SVTSGSRTDTQY
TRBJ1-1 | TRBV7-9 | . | ASSLGDRDTEAF
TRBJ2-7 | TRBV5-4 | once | ASSLGSVYEQY
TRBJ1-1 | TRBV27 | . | ASTLRAGDTEAF
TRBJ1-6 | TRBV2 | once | ASLGLLNSPLH
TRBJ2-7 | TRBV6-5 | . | ASSTTGYEQY
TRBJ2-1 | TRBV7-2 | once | ASSPAGTSGGLNEQF
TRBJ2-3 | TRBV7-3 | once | ASSYETGTGFTQY
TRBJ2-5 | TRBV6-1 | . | ASRDTPQGTQY
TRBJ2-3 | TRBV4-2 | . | ASSQDGLTDTQY
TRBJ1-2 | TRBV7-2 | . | ASSLYGTRGGYT
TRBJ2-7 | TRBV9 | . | ASSSSGSYEQY
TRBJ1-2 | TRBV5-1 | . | ASSLLFGRDYGYT
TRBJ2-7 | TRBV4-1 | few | ASSRDRGETYEQY
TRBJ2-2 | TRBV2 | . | ASSGQINTGELF
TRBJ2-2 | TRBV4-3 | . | ASSQAPGEGVTGELF
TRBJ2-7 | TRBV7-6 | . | ASSLASGPSYEQY
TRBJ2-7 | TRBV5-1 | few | ASSVLTGNEQY
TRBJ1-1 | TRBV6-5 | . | ASSLGTGGAEAF
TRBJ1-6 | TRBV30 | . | AWRGGQAYNSPLH
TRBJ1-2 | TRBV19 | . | ASRREGRSDGYT
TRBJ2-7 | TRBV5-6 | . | ASSFRGDLSSYEQY
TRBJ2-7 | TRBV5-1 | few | ASRGDRVLDEQY
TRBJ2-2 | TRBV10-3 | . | AISKRTSGSGGTGELF
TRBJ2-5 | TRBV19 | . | ASSGSRETQY
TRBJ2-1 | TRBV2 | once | ASSEGLVLNEQF
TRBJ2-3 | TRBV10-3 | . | AISESDRTTDTQY
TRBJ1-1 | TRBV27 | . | ASSLSLGARTEAF
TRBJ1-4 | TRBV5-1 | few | ASSLAGFNEKLF
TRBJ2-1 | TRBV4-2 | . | ASSQHTNEQF
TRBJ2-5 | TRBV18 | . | ASSPQGQEEETQY
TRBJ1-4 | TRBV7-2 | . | ASSKTGQGGEKLF
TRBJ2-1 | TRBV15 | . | ATSRDGGGSSYNEQF
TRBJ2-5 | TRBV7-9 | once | ASSSGQETQY
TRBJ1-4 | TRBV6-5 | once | ASSYEGEKLF
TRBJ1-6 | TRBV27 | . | ASSLSAGRNSPLH
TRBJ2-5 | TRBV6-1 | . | ASRDEGVGETQY
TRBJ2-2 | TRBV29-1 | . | SVEQNTGELF
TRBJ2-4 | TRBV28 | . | ASSPGFSEDIQY
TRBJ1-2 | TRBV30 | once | AWSVLGAGGYT
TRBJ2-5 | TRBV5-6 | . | ASSLVAALQETQY
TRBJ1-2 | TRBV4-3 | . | ASSQDSGGRGYGYT
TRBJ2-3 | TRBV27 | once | ASSKAATDTQY
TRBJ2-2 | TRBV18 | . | ASSQGQYTGELF
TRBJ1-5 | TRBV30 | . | AWSRQGDQPQH
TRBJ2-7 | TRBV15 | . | ATSREGNGAYEQY
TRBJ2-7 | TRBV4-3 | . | ASSQDPMGQGAGREQY
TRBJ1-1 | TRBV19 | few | ASSSPPETSNTEAF
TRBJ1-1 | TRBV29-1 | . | SVESDFPGIADTEAF
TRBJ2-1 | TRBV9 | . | ASSVGLAGGPFSNEQF
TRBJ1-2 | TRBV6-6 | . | ASSSDGTGVWGYT
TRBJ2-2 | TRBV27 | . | ASSLFRDKLTGELF